The rows below give T cell receptor beta chains drawn from one sample of a study of shared clonotypes between healthy human individuals. Only in-frame clones appear in the TCRdb table, and some are missing; sequencing was by immunoSEQ multiplex PCR. The profile covers about 2.3 million clones, with less than 95% appearing a single time and approximately 0.4% taken by the ten largest. Sequenced: naive CD4+ T cells from PBMCs. The receptors stem from a man aged 18 to 30 in good health. Some clones in this sample may be carry-over from other donors' samples. Both conserved end residues are part of each CDR3. A D gene is named only where the DNA matches it firmly. Size tells how often a clone was seen (once, few, many) or the class of an expanded clone, and some rows leave it out.

>NA|TRBJ2-1|TRBV4-2|NA
CASSPTAPEQFF
TGTGCCAGCAGCCCGACAGCGCCTGAGCAGTTCTTC
>TRBD1|TRBJ1-4|TRBV29-1|once
CSYKQGAPEKLFF
TGCAGCTATAAACAGGGGGCTCCTGAAAAACTGTTTTTT
>TRBD1|TRBJ1-2|TRBV23-1|NA
CASSHPGTAARGYTF
TGCGCCAGCAGTCATCCCGGGACAGCGGCACGTGGCTACACCTTC
>NA|TRBJ1-5|TRBV21-1|NA
CASRLIHQPQHF
TGTGCCAGCAGGCTGATTCATCAGCCCCAGCATTTT
>NA|TRBJ2-5|TRBV5-1|NA
CASSLGGGQETQYF
TGCGCCAGCAGCTTGGGAGGGGGGCAAGAGACCCAGTACTTC
>TRBD2|TRBJ2-2|TRBV5-3|NA
CARSLSRGQEGLAGGPPNTGELFF
TGTGCCAGAAGCTTGTCGCGTGGACAGGAGGGACTAGCGGGAGGGCCCCCGAACACCGGGGAGCTGTTTTTT
>NA|TRBJ2-2|TRBV5-4|NA
CASSFPSSPGGTGELFF
TGTGCCAGCAGCTTTCCCTCCAGCCCCGGGGGCACCGGGGAGCTGTTTTTT
>NA|TRBJ2-7|TRBV6-5|NA
CASSDDKYF
TGTGCCAGCAGTGATGACAAGTACTTC
>NA|TRBJ1-1|TRBV5-4|NA
CASSASGGNMNTEAFF
TGTGCCAGCAGCGCGTCAGGTGGGAACATGAACACTGAAGCTTTCTTT
>TRBD1|TRBJ2-5|TRBV5-1|NA
CASSPDRVGETQYF
TGCGCCAGCAGCCCCGACAGGGTGGGGGAGACCCAGTACTTC
>TRBD1|TRBJ2-5|TRBV6-5|NA
CASSSGQQETQYF
TGTGCCAGCAGTTCGGGACAGCAAGAGACCCAGTACTTC
>TRBD2|TRBJ2-7|TRBV7-9|NA
CASSKRTSGSYEQYF
TGTGCCAGCAGCAAAAGGACTAGCGGGAGCTACGAGCAGTACTTC
>NA|TRBJ2-7|TRBV2|NA
CASSGHSGPSLGEQYF
TGTGCCAGCAGCGGACACTCAGGGCCCTCGCTCGGCGAGCAGTACTTC
>NA|TRBJ1-3|TRBV27|NA
CASSLPRGYHSGNTIYF
TGTGCCAGCAGTTTACCGCGGGGGTATCATTCCGGAAACACCATATATTTT
>NA|TRBJ2-1|TRBV15|NA
CATSRALREEQFF
TGTGCCACCAGCAGAGCCCTTCGGGAGGAGCAGTTCTTC
>TRBD2|TRBJ2-4|TRBV5-6|NA
CASSLSASGVQNIQYF
TGTGCCAGCAGCTTGTCGGCTAGCGGTGTCCAAAACATTCAGTACTTC
>TRBD2|TRBJ2-5|TRBV5-1|NA
CASSLVSGSKQTQYF
TGCGCCAGCAGCTTAGTTAGCGGGAGCAAACAGACCCAGTACTTC
>NA|TRBJ1-5|TRBV6-1|NA
CASTPTSPTSQPQHF
TGTGCCAGCACCCCCACTAGTCCTACGAGCCAGCCCCAGCATTTT
>TRBD1|TRBJ1-5|TRBV7-9|once
CASSPGTGGGQPQHF
TGTGCCAGCAGCCCCGGGACAGGGGGCGGTCAGCCCCAGCATTTT
>TRBD2|TRBJ2-2|TRBV11-2|once
CASSLGAGGPGELFF
TGTGCCAGCAGCTTAGGGGCGGGAGGGCCCGGGGAGCTGTTTTTT
>NA|TRBJ2-2|TRBV5-8|NA
CASSPMLGELFF
TGTGCCAGCAGCCCTATGCTCGGGGAGCTGTTTTTT
>NA|TRBJ1-1|TRBV7-2|once
CASSLFLNTEAFF
TGTGCCAGCAGCTTATTTCTGAACACTGAAGCTTTCTTT